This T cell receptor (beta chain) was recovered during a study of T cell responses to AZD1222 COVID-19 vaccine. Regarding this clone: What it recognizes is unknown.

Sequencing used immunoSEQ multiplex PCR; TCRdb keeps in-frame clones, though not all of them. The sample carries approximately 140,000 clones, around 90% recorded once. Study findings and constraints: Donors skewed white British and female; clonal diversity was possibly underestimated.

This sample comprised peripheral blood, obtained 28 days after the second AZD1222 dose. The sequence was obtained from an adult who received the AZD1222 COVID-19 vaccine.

This CDR3 reads CASSSLTGTGNTIYF. CDR3 coding DNA: TGTGCCAGCAGTTCTTTGACAGGGACTGGAAACACCATATATTTT. This rearrangement joins TRBV2 to TRBJ1-3; 7 nucleotides agree with TRBD1. Looked up from germline, CDR1 is SNHLY and CDR2 is FYNNEI. The V segment lost 5 bases and the J segment 2 bases; nucleotides outside the gene matches: 6. This CDR3 is built from 15 residues.